A single sample gave rise to the 26 T cell receptor beta chains below, sequenced in a study of blood T cell repertoires in COVID-19. TCRdb's copy holds only in-frame clones and misses some; the assay was immunoSEQ multiplex PCR. The sample includes 120,000 to 150,000 clones, roughly 80% of them seen just once. The sequenced material came from peripheral blood. These receptors were obtained from an elderly woman with acute or convalescent COVID-19.

This chain uses TRBV18 with TRBJ2-5; 7 bases are shared with TRBD1. Looked up from germline, CDR1 is KGHSH and CDR2 is LQKENI. The CDR3 consists of 14 residues. V was pared by 6 bases and J by 1 base, with 5 bases of the junction left unmatched. The CDR3 DNA is TGTGCCAGCTCCCGGGACAGCCTCCAAGAGACCCAGTACTTC. Its protein product is CASSRDSLQETQYF.

The chain recombines TRBV24-1 with TRBJ2-2; 7 positions agree with TRBD1. This CDR3 has 16 amino acids. V lost 0 bases and J lost 2; bases outside the gene matches: 2. Germline-derived CDR1 and CDR2 are KGHDR and SFDVKD. CDR3 sequence (DNA): TGTGCCACCAGTGATTTGGGGACAGCAAACACCGGGGAGCTGTTTTTT. Its protein is CATSDLGTANTGELFF.

The CDR3 DNA reads as TGTGCCAGCAGTGAACAGGATATCTCTGGAAACACCATATATTTT. This codes for CASSEQDISGNTIYF. This chain joins TRBV2 and TRBJ1-3; D is uncertain. The V end lost 2 bases, the J end lost 0 bases, and 8 bases lay between the germline ends. CDR3 length equals 15 residues. CDR1 and CDR2 (germline): SNHLY, FYNNEI.

The chain employs TRBV25-1 and TRBJ1-4, with 8 nucleotides matching TRBD1. Germline CDR1 MGHDK, CDR2 SYGVNS. This CDR3 is 13 amino acids long. Trimming cost V 6 bases and J 8 bases; bases outside gene matches: 5. DNA of the CDR3: TGTGCCAGCAGCGACAGGGGTTGGGAAAAACTGTTTTTT. This encodes CASSDRGWEKLFF.

The CDR3 DNA reads TGTGCCAGCAGCTTTCTAGCGGGGGGTACCGCCAGTAATGAGCAGTTCTTC. This gives the protein CASSFLAGGTASNEQFF. The chain couples TRBV7-2 to TRBJ2-1, with TRBD2 matching 11 bases. CDR3 size: 17 residues. The junction had 11 bases not matched to a gene; V was cut back by 3 bases and J by 7 bases. Per the germline V gene, CDR1 is SGHTA and CDR2 is FQGNSA.

This clone came up a few times. The J gene is TRBJ2-7, the V gene TRBV5-1; a possible D gene is TRBD1 (6 bases). Germline V lookup: CDR1 SGHRS, CDR2 YFSETQ. CDR3 length equals 15 residues. The V gene lost 1 base and the J gene lost 3 bases, with 14 bases spanning the gap. In DNA form, the CDR3 reads TGCGCCAGCAGCTTGTCTATCGGACAGCGCTACGAGCAGTACTTC. Translated: CASSLSIGQRYEQYF.

This chain links TRBV7-8 with TRBJ2-7; 12 positions agree with TRBD1. V shed 5 bases and J 5 bases; nucleotides not matched to a gene: 13. The CDR3 extends over 17 amino acids. Per germline, CDR1 SGHVS and CDR2 FQNEAQ. The CDR3 spells CASSRGHRDRGRHEQYF. The CDR3 region has the DNA TGTGCCAGCAGCAGAGGTCACCGGGACAGGGGGCGACACGAGCAGTACTTC.

This clone is a singleton in its sample. This chain connects TRBV2 to TRBJ2-7, with D perhaps TRBD1 (5 bases). Germline values: CDR1 SNHLY, CDR2 FYNNEI. The V and J ends lost 2 bases and 4 bases respectively, with 15 bases between them. This CDR3 has 15 residues. CDR3 coding DNA: TGTGCCAGCAGTGAATGGTCAGGGTATACGTACGAGCAGTACTTC. This sequence encodes CASSEWSGYTYEQYF.

The chain carries TRBV6-4 and TRBJ2-7; 7 nucleotides match TRBD2. There are 14 residues in the CDR3. J was trimmed by 2 bases and V by 4 bases; bases with no gene match: 5. CDR1 is MRHNA, CDR2 SNTAGT, per germline. The CDR3 is CASSVERDAYEQYF. The CDR3 nucleotides read TGTGCCAGCAGTGTAGAGCGGGACGCCTACGAGCAGTACTTC.

This clone was observed a handful of times. One end of the junction varies from germline; a read error may be responsible. This chain joins TRBV29-1 and TRBJ1-1; 7 nucleotides line up with TRBD1. This CDR3 region has 14 residues. Looked up from germline, CDR1 is SQVTM and CDR2 is ANQGSEA. CDR3 in DNA: TGCAGCGTTGAAGATCCGACAGGGAACGCTGAAGCTTTCTTT. This encodes CSVEDPTGNAEAFF. The variable domain in full, completed from reference TRBV29-1 and TRBJ1-1, reads SAVISQKPSRDICQRGTSLTIQCQVDSQVTMMFWYRQQPGQSLTLIATANQGSEATYESGFVIDKFPISRPNLTFSTLTVSNMSPEDSSIYLCSVEDPTGNAEAFFGQGTRLTVV.

J is TRBJ2-1 and V is TRBV6-4, with 9 nucleotides matching TRBD2. CDR3 length equals 15 residues. The germline gives CDR1 MRHNA, CDR2 SNTAGT. J was trimmed by 5 bases and V by 8 bases; bases with no gene match: 10. The CDR3 here is CASRLSGSRNNEQFF. The CDR3 DNA sequence: TGTGCCAGCCGTCTTAGCGGGAGTAGGAACAATGAGCAGTTCTTC.

The chain uses TRBV28 and TRBJ2-7; 9 nucleotides match TRBD2. The CDR3 has 17 amino acids. J lost 6 bases, V lost 6 bases, and 18 bases had no gene match. CDR1 is MDHEN, CDR2 SYDVKM, per germline. The CDR3 loop is CASSSPGHSGRSGEQYF. The DNA of the CDR3 is TGTGCCAGCAGCTCCCCAGGGCATAGCGGGAGATCGGGCGAGCAGTACTTC.

The sample holds a few counts of this clone. The rearrangement joins TRBV5-4 to TRBJ1-4; TRBD1 matches 9 bases. The CDR3 has 15 residues. Germline V gene lookup returns CDR1 SGHNT and CDR2 YYREEE (reference sequence). After removal of 3 bases from V and 7 bases from J, the junction contained 7 bases not matched to a gene. The CDR3 region has the DNA TGTGCCAGCAGCTCCCCGGGACAGGGCGGTGAAAAACTGTTTTTT. Translation gives CASSSPGQGGEKLFF.

The genes are TRBV30 and TRBJ1-1; D is perhaps TRBD1 (6 bases). The germline V gene has CDR1 GTSNPN and CDR2 SVGIG (reference sequence). The CDR3 spans 14 residues. Trimming stripped 1 base from V and 2 bases from J, with 11 bases between. CDR3 protein: CAWSGTGINTEAFF. The CDR3 DNA reads as TGTGCCTGGAGTGGCACAGGGATTAACACTGAAGCTTTCTTT.

This chain connects TRBV5-4 to TRBJ1-2; 7 bases agree with TRBD1. CDR3 length: 14 residues. Germline-derived CDR1 and CDR2 are SGHNT and YYREEE (reference sequence). After removal of 0 bases from V and 5 bases from J, the junction contained 4 bases not matched to a gene. CDR3 nucleotides: TGTGCCAGCAGCTTGGATTCAGGGGGGTATGGCTACACCTTC. Its translation: CASSLDSGGYGYTF.

The gene calls are TRBV7-9 and TRBJ1-2, with D possibly TRBD1 on 6 matching bases. Trimming removed 5 bases from V and 4 bases from J, with 11 bases in between. The CDR3 totals 13 residues. Germline assignment: CDR1 SEHNR and CDR2 FQNEAQ (reference sequence). CDR3 sequence reads: CASSPQGLYGYTF. The CDR3 coding sequence is TGTGCCAGCAGCCCACAGGGTCTCTATGGCTACACCTTC.

The genes are TRBV28 and TRBJ2-7; the D gene is possibly TRBD1 (5 bases). This CDR3 spans 13 amino acids. The germline V gene has CDR1 MDHEN and CDR2 SYDVKM. Trimming shortened V by 7 bases and J by 3 bases, and 13 bases separated the two germline ends. Here the CDR3 DNA reads TGTGCCAGCATTAAGGGGTTAGGCTACGAGCAGTACTTC. Its protein product is CASIKGLGYEQYF.

V and J are TRBV6-5 and TRBJ2-2; D unclear. Germline CDR1 MNHEY, CDR2 SVGAGI. This CDR3 has 15 amino acids. Trimming cost V 0 bases and J 6 bases, with 11 bases left between them. For the CDR3, the DNA is TGTGCCAGCAGTTACTCTGGTCCGTCGGCCGGGGAGCTGTTTTTT. Its translation is CASSYSGPSAGELFF.

The chain has TRBV5-5 and TRBJ2-1, with D tentatively TRBD2 (6 bases). V gave up 0 bases and J gave up 4 bases, with 11 bases separating them. The CDR3 is 15 residues long. The germline V gene has CDR1 SGHKS and CDR2 YYEKEE (reference sequence). The CDR3 region is CASSLEGLGYNEQFF. The CDR3, as DNA: TGTGCCAGCAGCTTGGAGGGACTCGGATACAATGAGCAGTTCTTC.

This chain uses TRBV5-1 with TRBJ2-1, with D possibly TRBD2 on 6 matching bases. V was pared by 4 bases and J by 6 bases, with 20 bases between. The CDR3 consists of 16 residues. Per the germline V gene, CDR1 is SGHRS and CDR2 is YFSETQ. In nucleotides, the CDR3 is TGCGCCAGCAGCCCCCCAAAAGAGGGAGGCTTCAATGAGCAGTTCTTC. This translates into CASSPPKEGGFNEQFF. Together with reference TRBV5-1 and TRBJ2-1, the CDR3 gives the full variable domain: KAGVTQTPRYLIKTRGQQVTLSCSPISGHRSVSWYQQTPGQGLQFLFEYFSETQRNKGNFPGRFSGRQFSNSRSEMNVSTLELGDSALYLCASSPPKEGGFNEQFFGPGTRLTVL.

J is TRBJ2-7 and V is TRBV5-6; 14 bases are a match to TRBD2. Per germline, CDR1 SGHDT and CDR2 YYEEEE. The length of the CDR3 is 16 residues. V trimming: 5 bases; J trimming: 3 bases; junction bases outside the gene matches: 7. The CDR3 here is CASSPGLAGVYYEQYF. CDR3 DNA sequence: TGTGCCAGCAGTCCGGGACTAGCGGGAGTTTACTACGAGCAGTACTTC. The whole variable domain, remainder taken from reference TRBV5-6 and TRBJ2-7, is DAGVTQSPTHLIKTRGQQVTLRCSPKSGHDTVSWYQQALGQGPQFIFQYYEEEERQRGNFPDRFSGHQFPNYSSELNVNALLLGDSALYLCASSPGLAGVYYEQYFGPGTRLTVT.

The gene calls are TRBV27 and TRBJ1-6; 7 bases line up with TRBD1. CDR1 and CDR2 (germline): MNHEY, SMNVEV (reference sequence). V dropped 4 bases and J dropped 0; count of bases not matched to a gene: 15. This CDR3 region has 20 residues. CDR3 nucleotide sequence: TGTGCCAGCAGTTCCTCGACAGGGATGAACCAAGACTCCTATAATTCACCCCTCCACTTT. Its protein is CASSSSTGMNQDSYNSPLHF.

The genes are TRBV28 and TRBJ2-7; TRBD1 is a possible D gene (5 bases). Germline V gene sequence: CDR1 MDHEN, CDR2 SYDVKM. The CDR3 loop spans 14 amino acids. V was trimmed by 8 bases and J by 4 bases, leaving 18 bases between them. CDR3 DNA sequence: TGTGCCAGCGGCAAGCCAGGGTCAGCTTACGAGCAGTACTTC. Translation gives CASGKPGSAYEQYF.

This clone has a handful of counts. This rearrangement joins TRBV28 to TRBJ1-4; 7 bases are shared with TRBD1. The ends lost 3 bases at V and 10 bases at J; junction bases unmatched: 8. Germline V gene data show CDR1 as MDHEN and CDR2 as SYDVKM. This CDR3 has 14 amino acids. For the CDR3, the DNA is TGTGCCAGCAGTTTCGGGGACAGAGCAACAAAACTGTTTTTT. It codes for CASSFGDRATKLFF.

This clone was recorded a few times. The chain carries TRBV28 and TRBJ2-2; the match to TRBD2 covers 11 bases. This CDR3 is built from 18 residues. The germline V gene has CDR1 MDHEN and CDR2 SYDVKM. The trim removed 3 bases at V and 6 bases at J, leaving 12 bases unmatched. The CDR3, as DNA: TGTGCCAGCAGTTTGGGTTTGACTAGCGGGGTGGGGCCCGGGGAGCTGTTTTTT. Amino acid sequence: CASSLGLTSGVGPGELFF.

This clone was recorded a few times. V is TRBV28 and J is TRBJ2-5; possible D gene TRBD2, 5 bases. The V end was cut by 5 bases, the J end by 13 bases, with 29 bases between. Germline V lookup: CDR1 MDHEN, CDR2 SYDVKM. This CDR3 has 16 residues. CDR3 coding DNA: TGTGCCAGCAGTCGCTGGACCCTGGACTTAACCAGCGCCCGGTACTTC. This codes for CASSRWTLDLTSARYF.